Sequencing of this T cell receptor beta chain was carried out in a study of T cells in Graves' hyperthyroidism and ophthalmopathy (dated by TCRdb to about 2019). Study-wide context: To identify distinguishing TCR V-J signatures, a discovery cohort of about 100 patients was used, comprising 43 with Graves' ophthalmopathy and about 59 with stable Graves' hyperthyroidism. The paper describes TCR Vbeta CDR3 sequencing of 140 or so peripheral blood samples, made up of 43 ophthalmopathy patients, 70 to 80 hyperthyroidism patients and about 17 progressor patients. Prospective prediction of ophthalmopathy was tested in an independent validation cohort consisting of roughly 20 hyperthyroidism patients and 17 patients who later progressed to ophthalmopathy. Once sampling was done, hyperthyroidism patients were given methimazole at a starting dose of 30 mg daily, whereas ophthalmopathy patients were given high-dose intravenous methylprednisolone. The roughly 100 discovery patients were randomly divided into training and test sets at a 7:3 ratio. The study also compared thyroid tissue and blood T-cell repertoires from 5 to 7 Graves' hyperthyroidism patients. Overall study results and their limits: Blood samples also contained most of the expanded thyroid clonotypes (frequency above 0.001), which suggests that blood repertoires may reflect thyroid immune responses. No statistical method was used to fix the sample size in advance, and group allocation was not hidden from the investigators. In validation, the model predicted progression to ophthalmopathy with 65% to 71% sensitivity and about 72% specificity, a median of roughly seven months before onset. In cross-validation, a model built on a 13 V-J signature told ophthalmopathy apart from stable hyperthyroidism with under 90% sensitivity and roughly 81% specificity, and in testing the same model reached 80%/75%.

The germline V gene specifies MNHEY as CDR1 and SVGAGI as CDR2. Inclusive of the bounding cysteine and phenylalanine, the CDR3 is 14 residues long. Just CDR3 DNA is preserved here, 42 bases in frame from base 1. The germline ends are 16 bases apart after V is trimmed by 6 bases and J by 5 bases. TCR beta CDR3 regions were amplified from RNA transcripts. For the first round of RT-PCR on the TCR CDR3, the HTBI primer set was used together with the Qiagen OneStep RT-PCR kit. Libraries were constructed in a second round of multiplex PCR, after which size selection and purification were performed. Sequencing of the libraries was done on an Illumina HiSeq2000 using paired-end 100 bp reads. Per the authors' processing: Raw data were processed with SOAPnuke, discarding reads with adapters, uncalled bases, mean Phred below 15, or no exact constant-primer or identifier match. High-quality paired reads were merged with COPE v1.2.5, and unique nucleotide sequences were defined as clonotypes. Clonotypes were aligned to IMGT TRBV, TRBD and TRBJ reference segments using MiTCR v1.1. The analysis included only V-J combinations with a frequency above 0.0001, which together covered approximately 99% of the repertoires. A TCS score was defined as the ratio between F50 (clonal expansion) and ExV (chaos), using BLOSUM62-based TCRdist between CDR3 peptides within each V-J. Welch's t-statistics and random forest reduced around 510 V-J features to 13, which were used in a naive Bayes classifier (R e1071). Thyroid-blood repertoire similarity was quantified with the Morisita-Horn index. The raw public data were reprocessed by TCRdb itself: fastp quality trimming at Q25, MiXCR clonotype calling, in-frame beta chains only. Identical CDR3 protein sequences are pooled into one entry, listed with their most common genes and DNA. These V and J calls derive from TCRdb rather than the authors' analysis. This sample holds about 98,000 distinct CDR3 sequences; roughly 40% were observed only once. Of the sample, roughly 10% is held by the ten largest clones.

Graves' hyperthyroidism was defined as stable when no progression to ophthalmopathy occurred over 18 months of follow-up. The hyperthyroidism patients were between 18 and 65 years old and newly diagnosed, with a disease duration of less than 2 months. The study excluded patients with uncontrolled infections, other autoimmune diseases, pregnancy or lactation. Diagnoses were established on the basis of clinical symptoms, serum thyroxine and TRAb, thyroid ultrasound, and orbital computed tomography. Total RNA was extracted with Trizol reagent, and quality was checked on an Agilent 2100 Bioanalyzer. This clonotype is identified as medium-sized (0.01 to 0.1%). Its binding antigen is unknown. Within one base of it there is no much larger clone, and no base qualities were kept.

Recombination joined TRBV6-5 with TRBJ2-5; the D segment may tentatively be TRBD1 or TRBD2, each giving 5 matched bases. The receptor's source is a woman in her thirties with Graves' hyperthyroidism. Sequenced sample: peripheral blood or thyroid tissue (not recorded which). In nucleotide form, the sequence is TGTGCCAGCAGCCCCACCGGGGCAGGGGAGACCCAGTACTTC. Its protein product is CASSPTGAGETQYF.